This T cell receptor beta chain appears in the sequencing data of a study of blood T cells in healthy people across ages (dated by TCRdb to between 2014 and 2016). Regarding the study in general: Template switching captured roughly one uniquely barcoded TCR beta cDNA molecule per two T cells in model experiments. Age-related changes in TCR beta repertoire diversity were measured in the study by deep sequencing normalized with unique cDNA molecular identifiers. Donors were grouped into four age groups: young (average 16 years), middle-aged (about 40), aged (around 60) and long-lived (around 80). To avoid experimental bias, donors of different ages were spread randomly across the sequencing lanes. Two additional independent replicas of 1 million unique cDNA reads from the same blood draw were analyzed for two donors (one aged 18 to 30 and one aged 80 or older).

The donors were some 39 Caucasian individuals from Russia, aged roughly 6 to 90 years, who were systemically healthy. Each donor gave 8 to 10 milliliters of peripheral blood, collected into EDTA-treated Vacutainer tubes. Ficoll-Paque density-gradient centrifugation was used to isolate PBMCs, with at least 6.5 million per sample. Total RNA, at least 5 micrograms per sample, was extracted from PBMCs with Trizol reagent. For every donor, an aliquot of PBMCs went through flow cytometry to measure the percentages of naive CD45RAhigh/CD27high T cells. Study-wide findings and limitations: Compared with the aged group, the long-lived group had more naive CD4+ T cells, fewer expanded clones and increased TCR diversity, a pattern suggesting age selection. A strong correlation was found between observed TCR beta diversity and the percentage of naive T cells measured by flow cytometry. Since profiling was done on bulk unsorted PBMCs, naive and antigen-experienced compartments could not be conclusively compared. Estimates of total diversity from one million sequenced T cells were regarded as lower bounds and underestimates. Observed TCR beta diversity per million T cells fell roughly linearly with age, and a significant reduction was already apparent by age about 43. Donor CMV infection status was unknown, potentially confounding age-related changes in expanded clonotypes.

This clonotype was seen a handful of times. It lacks a known antigen. Base quality data are lacking; no much larger clone is found one base away. Deletion took 0 bases off V and 1 base off J, with a span of 13 bases between the germline ends. Sequences SGDLS (CDR1) and YYNGEE (CDR2) are obtained from the germline V gene. The CDR3, from cysteine to phenylalanine, totals 16 residues. Only the CDR3 DNA stays, 48 bases, in frame from base 1. Library preparation used 5' RACE. The sequencing machine was an Illumina HiSeq 2500. A second PCR of 7 to 11 cycles was performed with a sample-barcoded 5' primer and a J-beta primer mix. A unique molecular identifier was introduced onto each TCR beta cDNA molecule by a template-switch 5' adaptor carrying 12 random nucleotides. At least 3 million CDR3-containing paired-end reads were obtained from each sample. The Mint cDNA synthesis kit, primed by a TRBC-specific oligonucleotide, was used to synthesize first-strand cDNA from all RNA. All cDNA was treated with uracil-DNA glycosylase and then went through a first 18-cycle PCR with the universal primers M1SS and BC2_uni_R. Concerning the study's data processing: For normalization, 1 million high-quality reads, each with a distinct molecular identifier, were randomly selected from each sample. Reads with shared molecular identifiers were discarded instead of being binned into consensus sequences. MiTCR, run with a Q25 quality threshold and the strictest error-elimination algorithm, handled CDR3 identification, clonotype clustering and error correction. A nonparametric unseen species model with Euler transformation was used to estimate lower-bound total TCR beta diversity. TCRdb ran its own pipeline on the public reads, namely fastp trimming at Q25 and MiXCR clone calling, and kept in-frame beta chains. Rows are combined by CDR3 protein, so each entry shows the most common genes and DNA. For this entry, the V and J calls and clone size follow TCRdb and not the study's own pipeline. The sample includes about 1.8 million distinct CDR3 sequences, with less than 50% observed a single time. Of the sample, approximately 2.1% falls within the top ten clones.

The sequenced material came from blood. Rearrangement joined TRBV9 to TRBJ2-5; 6 matching bases give a weak D call of TRBD1. The sequence was collected from a woman between 40 and 55 years old in good health. The sequenced DNA: TGTGCCAGCAGCGTAGAAGGGGGACCAGGCCAAGAGACCCAGTACTTC. Translated, it reads CASSVEGGPGQETQYF.